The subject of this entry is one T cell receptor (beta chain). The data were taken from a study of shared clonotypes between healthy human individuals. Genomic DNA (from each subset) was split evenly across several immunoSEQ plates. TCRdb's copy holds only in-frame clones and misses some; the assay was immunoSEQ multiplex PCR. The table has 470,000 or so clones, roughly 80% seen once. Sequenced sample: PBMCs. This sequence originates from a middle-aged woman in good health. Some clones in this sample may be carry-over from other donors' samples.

The CDR3 region has the DNA TGTGCCGGGAACCCCGGGGAGGGGCCCTACGAGCAGTACTTC. Translated, it gives CAGNPGEGPYEQYF. The chain joins TRBV21-1 to TRBJ2-7; the listed D gene, TRBD2, was not tested against the DNA. TRBV21-1 is termed a pseudogene. This CDR3 has 14 residues.